The text below deals with one T cell receptor (beta chain). What it recognizes is unknown. The data were taken from a study of beta chain features in type 1 diabetes. Whole-study findings and limits: The study found moderately but significantly shorter TCRB CDR3s in all four CD4+ subsets of Type 1 diabetes patients.

Every isolated RNA sample was fully reverse transcribed, so sequencing captured expressed TCRB transcripts. Mean read depth for naive, central memory and regulatory T cell samples was about 3.4 million reads. Repertoires were generated with immunoSEQ multiplex PCR, while TCRdb's copy carries only in-frame clones and drops some. The profile shows 130,000 to 150,000 clones, approximately 13% of them singletons. Trimming left V 0 bases short and J 8 bases short, with 14 bases between. This CDR3 has 15 amino acids. Germline lookup yields CDR1 SGHRS and CDR2 YFSETQ. Sequencing used central memory CD4+ T cells from blood. The TCR comes from a man between 18 and 35 years old with type 1 diabetes. This chain connects TRBV5-1 to TRBJ2-2; D call uncertain. DNA for the CDR3: TGCGCCAGCAGCTTGGATCAGGCGCTTTGGGGGGAGCTGTTTTTT. Residues: CASSLDQALWGELFF.